The rows below give T cell receptor beta chains drawn from one sample of a study of shared clonotypes between healthy human individuals. TCRdb keeps only in-frame clones here, not all; method: immunoSEQ multiplex PCR. The sample yields around 690,000 clones, about 90% seen once. Sequences were obtained from memory CD8+ T cells from PBMCs. These receptors all stem from a young man in good health. Some clones in this sample may be carry-over from other donors' samples. Both conserved end residues are part of each CDR3. Each record gives: J gene, D gene, clone size, V gene, CDR3 protein, CDR3 DNA. The D gene is left open where the match is weak. Where a row states a size, it is once, few, many or the class of an expanded clone; other rows omit it.

J gene: TRBJ2-1
D gene: NA
clone size: NA
V gene: TRBV7-3
CDR3 protein: CATGEGGRQFF
CDR3 DNA: TGTGCCACCGGAGAGGGGGGTCGGCAGTTCTTC

J gene: TRBJ2-5
D gene: NA
clone size: NA
V gene: TRBV28
CDR3 protein: CASTYPVGGRWETQYF
CDR3 DNA: TGTGCCAGCACCTACCCCGTTGGGGGGCGGTGGGAGACCCAGTACTTC

J gene: TRBJ2-1
D gene: TRBD1
clone size: NA
V gene: TRBV10-2
CDR3 protein: CASRKTGGVYNEQFF
CDR3 DNA: TGCGCCAGCAGGAAGACAGGGGGGGTGTACAATGAGCAGTTCTTC

J gene: TRBJ2-6
D gene: NA
clone size: NA
V gene: TRBV9
CDR3 protein: CASSDRSSGANVLTF
CDR3 DNA: TGTGCCAGCAGCGATCGCAGCTCTGGGGCCAACGTCCTGACTTTC

J gene: TRBJ2-7
D gene: TRBD2
clone size: NA
V gene: TRBV27
CDR3 protein: CASSPSGIVGYEQYF
CDR3 DNA: TGTGCCAGCAGCCCTAGCGGGATAGTTGGCTACGAGCAGTACTTC

J gene: TRBJ2-1
D gene: NA
clone size: NA
V gene: TRBV27
CDR3 protein: CASSPGRGFNYNEQFF
CDR3 DNA: TGTGCCAGCAGCCCCGGTAGGGGATTTAACTACAATGAGCAGTTCTTC

J gene: TRBJ1-2
D gene: TRBD1
clone size: NA
V gene: TRBV30
CDR3 protein: CAWISDRGTRGYTF
CDR3 DNA: TGTGCCTGGATCTCGGACAGGGGAACCCGTGGCTACACCTTC

J gene: TRBJ2-5
D gene: TRBD2
clone size: NA
V gene: TRBV4-2
CDR3 protein: CASSGTYSGSQETQYF
CDR3 DNA: TGTGCCAGCAGCGGTACCTATAGCGGGTCACAAGAGACCCAGTACTTC

J gene: TRBJ2-7
D gene: TRBD1
clone size: NA
V gene: TRBV5-5
CDR3 protein: CASSLGDSPYEQYF
CDR3 DNA: TGTGCCAGCAGCTTAGGGGACAGCCCCTACGAGCAGTACTTC

J gene: TRBJ2-1
D gene: NA
clone size: NA
V gene: TRBV5-4
CDR3 protein: CASSLGDYNEQFF
CDR3 DNA: TGTGCCAGCAGCTTGGGGGATTACAATGAGCAGTTCTTC

J gene: TRBJ2-2
D gene: NA
clone size: NA
V gene: TRBV28
CDR3 protein: CASSLRLPNTGELFF
CDR3 DNA: TGTGCCAGCAGTTTGCGTCTCCCTAACACCGGGGAGCTGTTTTTT

J gene: TRBJ1-1
D gene: NA
clone size: few
V gene: TRBV28
CDR3 protein: CASSLHGGNTEAFF
CDR3 DNA: TGTGCCAGCAGTTTACATGGGGGGAACACTGAAGCTTTCTTT

J gene: TRBJ2-1
D gene: NA
clone size: NA
V gene: TRBV11-1
CDR3 protein: CASSLFGNSYNEQFF
CDR3 DNA: TGTGCCAGCAGCTTATTTGGCAACTCCTACAATGAGCAGTTCTTC

J gene: TRBJ2-7
D gene: TRBD1
clone size: NA
V gene: TRBV6-5
CDR3 protein: CASSYSEGTGIYEQYF
CDR3 DNA: TGTGCCAGCAGTTACTCGGAGGGGACAGGGATTTACGAGCAGTACTTC

J gene: TRBJ2-1
D gene: NA
clone size: NA
V gene: TRBV5-1
CDR3 protein: CASSPTPRTKPFYNEQFF
CDR3 DNA: TGCGCCAGCAGCCCGACTCCCAGGACCAAGCCATTCTACAATGAGCAGTTCTTC

J gene: TRBJ2-7
D gene: NA
clone size: NA
V gene: TRBV5-1
CDR3 protein: CASSERAVRTGLSYEQYF
CDR3 DNA: TGCGCCAGCAGCGAGCGGGCAGTGAGGACCGGACTCTCCTACGAGCAGTACTTC

J gene: TRBJ1-1
D gene: NA
clone size: many
V gene: TRBV5-6
CDR3 protein: CASSLGVGTEAFF
CDR3 DNA: TGTGCCAGCAGCTTGGGGGTGGGAACTGAAGCTTTCTTT

J gene: TRBJ2-3
D gene: TRBD2
clone size: NA
V gene: TRBV19
CDR3 protein: CASSIGTSGFTDTQYF
CDR3 DNA: TGTGCCAGTAGTATAGGCACTAGCGGGTTCACAGATACGCAGTATTTT

J gene: TRBJ1-5
D gene: NA
clone size: once
V gene: TRBV7-9
CDR3 protein: CASSSRGSEPQHF
CDR3 DNA: TGTGCCAGCAGCTCCAGGGGAAGTGAGCCCCAGCATTTT

J gene: TRBJ2-2
D gene: NA
clone size: NA
V gene: TRBV9
CDR3 protein: CASSGSIAEPNTGELFF
CDR3 DNA: TGTGCCAGCAGCGGATCCATAGCGGAACCGAACACCGGGGAGCTGTTTTTT

J gene: TRBJ2-5
D gene: TRBD2
clone size: NA
V gene: TRBV6-1
CDR3 protein: CASSELAGTHGGETQYF
CDR3 DNA: TGTGCCAGCAGTGAACTAGCGGGGACACATGGGGGAGAGACCCAGTACTTC

J gene: TRBJ1-2
D gene: NA
clone size: NA
V gene: TRBV9
CDR3 protein: CASSVSFGSDGYTF
CDR3 DNA: TGTGCCAGCAGCGTGAGTTTCGGAAGTGATGGCTACACCTTC

J gene: TRBJ2-7
D gene: NA
clone size: NA
V gene: TRBV28
CDR3 protein: CASGTYEQYF
CDR3 DNA: TGTGCCAGTGGGACCTACGAGCAGTACTTC

J gene: TRBJ2-5
D gene: NA
clone size: NA
V gene: TRBV9
CDR3 protein: CASSPLRGPQETQYF
CDR3 DNA: TGTGCCAGCAGCCCCCTCAGGGGACCTCAAGAGACCCAGTACTTC

J gene: TRBJ2-3
D gene: TRBD2
clone size: NA
V gene: TRBV7-9
CDR3 protein: CASSGTPGLAKSTDTQYF
CDR3 DNA: TGTGCCAGCAGCGGGACGCCCGGACTAGCGAAGAGCACAGATACGCAGTATTTT

J gene: TRBJ2-2
D gene: TRBD2
clone size: NA
V gene: TRBV29-1
CDR3 protein: CSVEGDSGRSIGELFF
CDR3 DNA: TGCAGCGTTGAGGGAGATAGCGGGAGGTCGATCGGGGAGCTGTTTTTT

J gene: TRBJ2-2
D gene: TRBD2
clone size: NA
V gene: TRBV12-5
CDR3 protein: CASGLDGPSGRGAGELFF
CDR3 DNA: TGTGCTAGTGGTTTGGATGGACCTAGCGGGCGAGGGGCCGGGGAGCTGTTTTTT

J gene: TRBJ1-4
D gene: NA
clone size: NA
V gene: TRBV7-9
CDR3 protein: CASSAGGSNEKLFF
CDR3 DNA: TGTGCCAGCAGCGCCGGAGGATCTAATGAAAAACTGTTTTTT

J gene: TRBJ1-1
D gene: NA
clone size: NA
V gene: TRBV10-2
CDR3 protein: CASNGFRVGRTSEGMNTEAFF
CDR3 DNA: TGCGCCAGCAACGGATTTAGGGTAGGGCGAACTTCCGAGGGAATGAACACTGAAGCTTTCTTT

J gene: TRBJ2-7
D gene: TRBD1
clone size: NA
V gene: TRBV7-2
CDR3 protein: CASSSLDRVHEQYF
CDR3 DNA: TGTGCCAGCAGCTCCCTTGACAGGGTCCACGAGCAGTACTTC

J gene: TRBJ1-4
D gene: NA
clone size: NA
V gene: TRBV4-1
CDR3 protein: CASSQVLGNEKLFF
CDR3 DNA: TGCGCCAGCAGCCAAGTACTAGGGAATGAAAAACTGTTTTTT

J gene: TRBJ2-7
D gene: NA
clone size: once
V gene: TRBV5-1
CDR3 protein: CAGSLGMAGQPYEQYF
CDR3 DNA: TGCGCCGGCAGCTTGGGTATGGCTGGGCAGCCCTACGAGCAGTACTTC

J gene: TRBJ2-7
D gene: TRBD1
clone size: NA
V gene: TRBV5-1
CDR3 protein: CASSQGQGGYEQYF
CDR3 DNA: TGCGCCAGCAGCCAAGGACAGGGAGGTTACGAGCAGTACTTC

J gene: TRBJ2-7
D gene: NA
clone size: NA
V gene: TRBV27
CDR3 protein: CASSFQVAPPYEQYF
CDR3 DNA: TGTGCCAGCAGTTTTCAGGTGGCCCCCCCCTACGAGCAGTACTTC

J gene: TRBJ1-5
D gene: NA
clone size: NA
V gene: TRBV7-8
CDR3 protein: CASSFTELRQPQHF
CDR3 DNA: TGTGCCAGCAGCTTTACAGAGTTAAGGCAGCCCCAGCATTTT

J gene: TRBJ1-3
D gene: NA
clone size: NA
V gene: TRBV9
CDR3 protein: CASSIAMTESSGNTIYF
CDR3 DNA: TGTGCCAGCAGCATAGCCATGACAGAAAGCTCTGGAAACACCATATATTTT

J gene: TRBJ2-1
D gene: TRBD2
clone size: NA
V gene: TRBV7-9
CDR3 protein: CASSFHREGENEQFF
CDR3 DNA: TGTGCCAGCAGCTTTCATCGGGAGGGCGAAAATGAGCAGTTCTTC

J gene: TRBJ1-5
D gene: NA
clone size: NA
V gene: TRBV2
CDR3 protein: CASTEGGMQPQHF
CDR3 DNA: TGTGCCAGCACCGAGGGGGGGATGCAGCCCCAGCATTTT

J gene: TRBJ2-3
D gene: NA
clone size: NA
V gene: TRBV18
CDR3 protein: CASSPIPRTDTQYF
CDR3 DNA: TGTGCCAGCTCACCAATCCCCAGGACAGATACGCAGTATTTT

J gene: TRBJ2-7
D gene: TRBD1
clone size: NA
V gene: TRBV9
CDR3 protein: CASSQGQGDYEQYF
CDR3 DNA: TGTGCCAGCAGCCAGGGACAGGGGGACTACGAGCAGTACTTC

J gene: TRBJ2-7
D gene: TRBD2
clone size: NA
V gene: TRBV2
CDR3 protein: CASSAGLAGPLAEQYF
CDR3 DNA: TGTGCCAGCAGCGCGGGACTAGCGGGTCCTCTCGCCGAGCAGTACTTC

J gene: TRBJ1-5
D gene: NA
clone size: few
V gene: TRBV6-6
CDR3 protein: CASSYIGSNQPQHF
CDR3 DNA: TGTGCCAGCAGTTACATCGGGAGCAATCAGCCCCAGCATTTT

J gene: TRBJ2-1
D gene: TRBD2
clone size: NA
V gene: TRBV10-3
CDR3 protein: CAISESSGGPNEQFF
CDR3 DNA: TGTGCCATCAGTGAGTCATCGGGAGGGCCCAATGAGCAGTTCTTC